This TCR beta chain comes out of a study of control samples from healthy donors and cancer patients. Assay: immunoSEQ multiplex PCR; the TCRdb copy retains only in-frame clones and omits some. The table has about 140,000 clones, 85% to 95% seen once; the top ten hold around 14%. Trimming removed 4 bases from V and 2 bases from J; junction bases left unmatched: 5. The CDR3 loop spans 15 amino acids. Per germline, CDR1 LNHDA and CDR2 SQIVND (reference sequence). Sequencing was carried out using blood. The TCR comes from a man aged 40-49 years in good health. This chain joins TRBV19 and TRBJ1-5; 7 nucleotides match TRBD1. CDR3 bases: TGTGCCAGTAGTAATTCCGGGACAGGCAATCAGCCCCAGCATTTT. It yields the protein CASSNSGTGNQPQHF.